Each of the 26 T cell receptor beta chains below was sequenced from the same sample in a study of cytomegalovirus exposure and HLA in healthy donors. Use of 60 Vbeta and 13 Jbeta primers characterized the PCR. Produced via immunoSEQ multiplex PCR; TCRdb's table is partial and in-frame only. In the table there are 100,000 to 150,000 clones, less than 75% of which are singletons. The specimen sequenced was PBMCs. The receptor set was obtained from a woman aged 35 to 49 in good health and CMV-seropositive.

The rearrangement joins TRBV7-3 to TRBJ2-2; D uncertain. The CDR3 runs 14 residues. Germline V lookup: CDR1 SGHTA, CDR2 FQGTGA. V lost 0 bases to trimming and J lost 7 bases, with 9 bases between them. CDR3 protein: CASSLTGSGGELFF. DNA of the CDR3: TGTGCCAGCAGCTTAACCGGGTCGGGCGGGGAGCTGTTTTTT.

The genes are TRBV28 and TRBJ2-5, with 7 positions matching TRBD1. The end of the DNA aligns better with TRBJ2-7, so the J call may be wrong. The CDR3 covers 15 residues. CDR1 and CDR2 (germline): MDHEN, SYDVKM. The CDR3 region has the DNA TGTGCCAGCAGTCTTCCGGGACAGTACTCCTACGAGCAGTACTTC. Its translation is CASSLPGQYSYEQYF.

The rearrangement links TRBV18 to TRBJ2-7; 8 nucleotides match TRBD1. The V and J ends lost 3 bases and 4 bases, in that order; junction bases with no gene match: 5. This CDR3 has 14 residues. CDR1 and CDR2 (germline): KGHSH, LQKENI. As DNA, the CDR3 is TGTGCCAGCTCACCCATGACAGGGGTGTACGAGCAGTACTTC. As protein: CASSPMTGVYEQYF. Together with reference TRBV18 and TRBJ2-7, the CDR3 gives the full variable domain: NAGVMQNPRHLVRRRGQEARLRCSPMKGHSHVYWYRQLPEEGLKFMVYLQKENIIDESGMPKERFSAEFPKEGPSILRIQQVVRGDSAAYFCASSPMTGVYEQYFGPGTRLTVT.

This chain connects TRBV5-4 to TRBJ2-5; 7 bases agree with TRBD2. From germline, CDR1 is SGHNT and CDR2 YYREEE (reference sequence). Losses at the gene ends were 3 bases for V and 1 base for J; bases not matched to a gene: 3. CDR3 length: 14 residues. In nucleotides, the CDR3 is TGTGCCAGCAGCTGGGGGACTACCCAAGAGACCCAGTACTTC. It is translated as CASSWGTTQETQYF.

The chain employs TRBV6-5 and TRBJ2-7; 8 nucleotides line up with TRBD1. Per germline, CDR1 MNHEY and CDR2 SVGAGI. V was pared by 2 bases and J by 5 bases, with 5 bases of the junction left unmatched. The CDR3 is 14 amino acids. The CDR3 sequence: CASSYRTGNNEQYF. Written as DNA, the CDR3 is TGTGCCAGCAGTTACAGGACAGGGAACAACGAGCAGTACTTC.

This clone came up a few times. The V call is TRBV10-3, the J call TRBJ2-1; 8 bases fit TRBD1. The CDR3 is made up of 14 amino acids. Losses at the gene ends were 5 bases for V and 7 bases for J; bases not matched to a gene: 7. Per germline, CDR1 ENHRY and CDR2 SYGVKD. The CDR3, as DNA: TGTGCCATCAGTCAGGGACAGGCTAGAAATGAGCAGTTCTTC. This encodes CAISQGQARNEQFF.

The chain joins TRBV6-4 to TRBJ2-1; D might be TRBD1 (5 bases). Germline V gene lookup returns CDR1 MRHNA and CDR2 SNTAGT. V lost 0 bases to trimming and J lost 6 bases, with 15 bases between them. This CDR3 has 16 residues. The DNA for the CDR3 is TGTGCCAGCAGTGACTCTGCAGGGTCTCAAATCAATGAGCAGTTCTTC. Protein sequence: CASSDSAGSQINEQFF.

About this clone itself: The junction departs from the called germline gene at one end, perhaps through a read error. The CDR3 coding sequence is TGTGCCAGCAGTAGGGAGGCCTATGGCTACACCTTC. Its translation is CASSREAYGYTF. The chain joins TRBV19 to TRBJ1-2, with no clear D. The CDR3 is 12 residues long. The V gene's germline CDR1 is LNHDA and CDR2 SQIVND (reference sequence).

This clone has just a few counts. The chain links TRBV5-4 to TRBJ1-1; 8 nucleotides line up with TRBD1. V was clipped by 4 bases and J by 0 bases; unmatched bases: 5. The CDR3 covers 15 residues. CDR1 and CDR2 (germline): SGHNT, YYREEE (reference sequence). This CDR3 is CASSVGQVMNTEAFF. The CDR3 DNA follows: TGTGCCAGCAGCGTGGGACAGGTTATGAACACTGAAGCTTTCTTT.

The chain employs TRBV12-1 and TRBJ2-7; the DNA was not compared with TRBD2, the D call given in the table. TRBV12-1 is a recognized pseudogene. CDR3 length: 12 amino acids. CDR3 in DNA: TGTGCGCGGGACCCGGAAATTTACGAGCAGTACTTC. Translating it yields CARDPEIYEQYF.

This clone was recorded a few times. The gene calls are TRBV2 and TRBJ1-4, with D possibly being TRBD1 (5 bases). This CDR3 comprises 15 residues. CDR1 and CDR2 (germline): SNHLY, FYNNEI. V was pared by 2 bases and J by 6 bases, with 13 bases between. Written as DNA, the CDR3 is TGTGCCAGCAGTGAACGACAGTTAAGGGATGAAAAACTGTTTTTT. It specifies CASSERQLRDEKLFF.

The gene calls are TRBV5-1 and TRBJ2-5; 7 bases match TRBD2. Germline loops: CDR1 SGHRS, CDR2 YFSETQ. This CDR3 contains 14 residues. The trim removed 2 bases at V and 5 bases at J, leaving 6 bases unmatched. The CDR3 DNA reads as TGCGCCAGCAGCTTCCAGGGAGGGTTGGAGACCCAGTACTTC. It yields the protein CASSFQGGLETQYF.

This rearrangement joins TRBV5-1 to TRBJ2-1; 11 positions match TRBD2. The germline V gene has CDR1 SGHRS and CDR2 YFSETQ. The trim removed 2 bases at V and 2 bases at J, leaving 6 bases unmatched. This CDR3 is built from 17 residues. The CDR3 DNA reads TGCGCCAGCAGCTTAGGGGGACTAGCGGCAGCCTACAATGAGCAGTTCTTC. This encodes CASSLGGLAAAYNEQFF.

This clone has just a few counts. The chain recombines TRBV6-4 with TRBJ1-2, with TRBD1 matching over 8 bases. V lost 3 bases and J lost 3; bases outside the gene matches: 0. Germline-derived CDR1 and CDR2 are MRHNA and SNTAGT. This CDR3 is built from 13 residues. In DNA, the CDR3 is TGTGCCAGCAGTGAGACAGGGGACTATGGCTACACCTTC. Translation: CASSETGDYGYTF.

In DNA, the CDR3 is TGTGCCAGCAGCGCACGGGCCCGAGGGGGCGCGGACTATGGCTACACCTTC. Encoded protein: CASSARARGGADYGYTF. The rearrangement uses TRBV2 and TRBJ1-2; 7 nucleotides match TRBD1. J was trimmed by 3 bases and V by 6 bases; bases with no gene match: 16. From germline, CDR1 is SNHLY and CDR2 FYNNEI. The CDR3 is made up of 17 amino acids.

The chain couples TRBV4-3 to TRBJ1-3, with a tentative D call TRBD1 (6 bases). Germline CDR1 is LGHNA and CDR2 is YSLEER. This CDR3 region has 17 residues. Trimming took off 0 bases at V and 0 bases at J, with 12 bases between the two ends. This CDR3 is CASSQEQGSDSGNTIYF. The CDR3 DNA reads TGCGCCAGCAGCCAAGAACAGGGATCCGACTCTGGAAACACCATATATTTT.

The CDR3, as DNA: TGTGCCAGCTCGAAACGGGACTCTTCCTACAATGAGCAGTTCTTC. This codes for CASSKRDSSYNEQFF. This sequence joins TRBV18 and TRBJ2-1; the D gene is possibly TRBD2 (6 bases). V gave up 6 bases and J gave up 1 base, with 13 bases separating them. Per germline, CDR1 KGHSH and CDR2 LQKENI. The CDR3 loop spans 15 amino acids.

The count of this clone is one. V gene TRBV19 combines with J gene TRBJ2-7; no firm D call. Per the germline V gene, CDR1 is LNHDA and CDR2 is SQIVND (reference sequence). The V end lost 5 bases, the J end lost 0 bases, and 11 bases lay between the germline ends. The CDR3 runs to 14 residues. The CDR3 protein is CASSPFTASYEQYF. The DNA of the CDR3 is TGTGCCAGTAGTCCGTTTACAGCCTCCTACGAGCAGTACTTC.

On this clone itself: At one end the junction does not follow the germline gene, possibly because of a read error. The V call is TRBV7-7, the J call TRBJ2-3, with 7 nucleotides matching TRBD2. The CDR3 totals 19 residues. CDR1 is SSHAT, CDR2 FNYEAQ, per germline (reference sequence). Here the CDR3 reads CASSLRANGASGVTDTQYF. The CDR3 bases are TGTGCTAGCAGCCTAAGGGCGAACGGTGCTAGCGGAGTCACAGATACGCAGTATTTT.

This clone was found a few times. This chain joins TRBV18 and TRBJ1-1; D is possibly TRBD1 (5 bases). V was trimmed by 6 bases and J by 1 base, leaving 9 bases between them. The germline V gene encodes CDR1 KGHSH and CDR2 LQKENI. This CDR3 comprises 13 residues. The CDR3 bases are TGTGCCAGCTCTGGGGGGAAGAACACTGAAGCTTTCTTT. Translating it yields CASSGGKNTEAFF. Together with reference TRBV18 and TRBJ1-1, the CDR3 gives the full variable domain: NAGVMQNPRHLVRRRGQEARLRCSPMKGHSHVYWYRQLPEEGLKFMVYLQKENIIDESGMPKERFSAEFPKEGPSILRIQQVVRGDSAAYFCASSGGKNTEAFFGQGTRLTVV.

This clone was detected only a few times. CDR3 coding DNA: TGTGCCAGCAGCTCCAGCGGGGGGGCCGGGGAGACCCAGTACTTC. It encodes CASSSSGGAGETQYF. The gene calls are TRBV9 and TRBJ2-5; 10 positions match TRBD2. The CDR3 sequence is 15 residues long. Trimming at V came to 4 bases and at J to 5 bases, leaving 8 bases not matched to a gene. Germline V gene sequence: CDR1 SGDLS, CDR2 YYNGEE.

The rearrangement joins TRBV19 to TRBJ1-2, with 11 bases lining up with TRBD1. Per germline, CDR1 LNHDA and CDR2 SQIVND (reference sequence). V gave up 6 bases and J gave up 4 bases; unmatched junction bases: 10. The CDR3 consists of 16 residues. CDR3 nucleotide sequence: TGTGCCAGTAGCAATCCCCGGACAGGGGGCTTCTATGGCTACACCTTC. Encoded protein: CASSNPRTGGFYGYTF.

The J gene is TRBJ2-3, the V gene TRBV5-1; maybe TRBD1 (5 bases). This CDR3 contains 14 residues. V lost 6 bases and J lost 5, with 16 bases in between. Germline loops: CDR1 SGHRS, CDR2 YFSETQ. The CDR3 DNA reads as TGCGCCAGCACTGATGGGGCCAGGATAGATACGCAGTATTTT. Translating gives CASTDGARIDTQYF.

The rearrangement joins TRBV7-6 to TRBJ1-5; no clear D gene. Germline assignment: CDR1 SGHVS and CDR2 FNYEAQ. The CDR3 has 15 residues. Trimming stripped 2 bases from V and 7 bases from J, with 15 bases between. CDR3 in DNA: TGTGCCAGCAGCTTACGACACGGTGCAGAACAGCCCCAGCATTTT. This translates into CASSLRHGAEQPQHF. Combining the CDR3 with reference TRBV7-6 and TRBJ1-5 gives the whole variable domain GAGVSQSPRYKVTKRGQDVALRCDPISGHVSLYWYRQALGQGPEFLTYFNYEAQQDKSGLPNDRFSAERPEGSISTLTIQRTEQRDSAMYRCASSLRHGAEQPQHFGDGTRLSIL.

The V and J genes are TRBV6-4 and TRBJ2-3, with 9 positions matching TRBD2. The CDR3 is made up of 16 amino acids. After removal of 5 bases from V and 0 bases from J, the junction contained 6 bases not matched to a gene. CDR1 and CDR2 (germline): MRHNA, SNTAGT. The CDR3 sequence is CASSQEAGGSTDTQYF. CDR3 sequence (DNA): TGTGCCAGCAGTCAGGAAGCGGGGGGAAGCACAGATACGCAGTATTTT.

Notes on this clone: The junction differs from germline at one of its ends, possibly a read error. V gene TRBV5-1 combines with J gene TRBJ2-2; 7 bases line up with TRBD2. CDR1 and CDR2 (germline): SGHRS, YFSETQ. The CDR3 extends over 14 amino acids. DNA of the CDR3: TGCGCCAGCAGTCGGAGCGGGAACAGCGGGGAGCTGTTTTTT. Protein sequence: CASSRSGNSGELFF.